One and the same sample provided the 30 T cell receptor beta chains below, sequenced in a study of shared clonotypes between healthy human individuals (dated by TCRdb to the early 2020s). Library construction relied on the immunoSEQ multiplex PCR assay. This immuneACCESS table, as held by TCRdb, lists in-frame sequences with V and J called but not all clones. Of the missing ones, under half trace to an unresolved V gene in checked studies; the others have no known cause. The sample table holds approximately 250,000 clones, of which approximately 65% were seen once. Over 8.5% of the sample lies in the top ten. The material sequenced was memory CD4+ T cells sorted from blood. The cell subset or site label here, explained by the study, means: CD45RA-negative fraction. The receptor source for this set is a man in his thirties or forties in good health.

This chain links TRBV5-4 with TRBJ2-2; D uncertain. Looked up from germline, CDR1 is SGHNT and CDR2 is YYREEE (reference sequence). Deletions cut 0 bases from V and 0 bases from J, with 9 bases between. The CDR3 covers 16 residues. The CDR3 bases are TGTGCCAGCAGCTTGGTTGGCAGTACGAACACCGGGGAGCTGTTTTTT. Amino acid sequence: CASSLVGSTNTGELFF. Drawing the rest from reference TRBV5-4 and TRBJ2-2, the complete variable domain is ETGVTQSPTHLIKTRGQQVTLRCSSQSGHNTVSWYQQALGQGPQFIFQYYREEENGRGNFPPRFSGLQFPNYSSELNVNALELDDSALYLCASSLVGSTNTGELFFGEGSRLTVL.

The sample holds one count of this clone. V usage is TRBV6-1 and J usage is TRBJ2-1; 10 nucleotides match TRBD2. Germline loops: CDR1 MNHNS, CDR2 SASEGT. The CDR3 runs to 15 residues. V trimming: 5 bases; J trimming: 3 bases; junction bases outside the gene matches: 4. This chain's CDR3 is CASSFSSGSYNEQFF. The CDR3 DNA follows: TGTGCCAGCAGTTTTTCTAGCGGGAGCTACAATGAGCAGTTCTTC.

This chain uses TRBV25-1 with TRBJ2-4, with D perhaps matching TRBD1 or TRBD2 (5 bases each). Trimming took 1 base from V and 8 from J, leaving 15 bases between them. Looked up from germline, CDR1 is MGHDK and CDR2 is SYGVNS. The CDR3 has 15 amino acids. The CDR3 DNA reads TGTGCCAGCAGTGAATCCTCGGGGACCAAGGACATTCAGTACTTC. Amino acid sequence: CASSESSGTKDIQYF.

This clone appeared a few times. The CDR3 spells CASSQTGNTEAFF. CDR3 nucleotides: TGTGCCAGCAGCCAGACGGGGAACACTGAAGCTTTCTTT. The chain combines TRBV7-2 with TRBJ1-1, with no clear D. CDR3 length: 13 amino acids. From germline, CDR1 is SGHTA and CDR2 FQGNSA. Trimming removed 5 bases at V and 1 base at J, with 8 bases between.

This clone occurred a few times. This chain uses TRBV7-9 with TRBJ1-2, with no clear D. The germline CDR1 and CDR2 sequences are SEHNR and FQNEAQ (reference sequence). The CDR3 runs to 14 residues. Deletions cut 5 bases from V and 7 bases from J, with 17 bases between. CDR3 nucleotides: TGTGCCAGCAGCGTGTCGACTCCTGGGTCTGGCTACACCTTC. Protein product: CASSVSTPGSGYTF.

This clone was seen more than once but under ten times. This rearrangement joins TRBV9 to TRBJ1-1; weak D call: TRBD1 (6 bases). CDR1 SGDLS and CDR2 YYNGEE come from the germline V gene. There are 14 residues in the CDR3. V shed 3 bases and J shed 10 bases, with 19 bases lying between them. CDR3 in amino acids: CASSGSQGTRIAFF. The CDR3 region has the DNA TGTGCCAGCAGCGGGAGCCAGGGGACGAGGATAGCTTTCTTT.

This clone was detected once. V and J are TRBV7-2 and TRBJ2-3; D is uncertain. The CDR3 contains 12 residues. CDR1 and CDR2 from the germline V gene are SGHTA and FQGNSA. The germline V and J ends were trimmed by 5 bases and 3 bases, with 6 bases remaining between them. The CDR3 loop is CASSPVTDTQYF. In nucleotides, the CDR3 is TGTGCCAGCAGCCCCGTTACAGATACGCAGTATTTT.

The chain combines TRBV28 with TRBJ2-7; TRBD1 agrees at 8 bases. Per the germline V gene, CDR1 is MDHEN and CDR2 is SYDVKM. Trimming removed 6 bases from V and 2 bases from J; junction bases left unmatched: 3. The CDR3 has 13 amino acids. The CDR3 DNA is TGTGCCAGCAGGAACAGGGGGACCTACGAGCAGTACTTC. This encodes CASRNRGTYEQYF.

This clone was seen only a few times. The CDR3 nucleotides read TGTGCCAGCAGCCCCTCAGGAAGCTCCTACGAGCAGTACTTC. Translating gives CASSPSGSSYEQYF. This rearrangement joins TRBV5-4 to TRBJ2-7, with D hard to call. The CDR3 sequence is 14 residues long. Trimming pared 4 bases from V and 0 bases from J, leaving 11 bases between. Germline V gives CDR1 SGHNT, CDR2 YYREEE (reference sequence). The full variable domain, with the rest looked up from reference TRBV5-4 and TRBJ2-7, is ETGVTQSPTHLIKTRGQQVTLRCSSQSGHNTVSWYQQALGQGPQFIFQYYREEENGRGNFPPRFSGLQFPNYSSELNVNALELDDSALYLCASSPSGSSYEQYFGPGTRLTVT.

The chain is built from TRBV4-2 and TRBJ2-5; 7 bases line up with TRBD1. CDR3 length: 15 amino acids. J lost 2 bases, V lost 4 bases, and 7 bases had no gene match. Germline V gene sequence: CDR1 LGHNA, CDR2 YNFKEQ. The chain's CDR3 is CASSPEAGGQETQYF. CDR3 bases: TGTGCCAGCAGCCCAGAGGCAGGGGGACAAGAGACCCAGTACTTC.

The chain joins TRBV10-3 to TRBJ2-5; 9 bases match TRBD2. V lost 6 bases to trimming and J lost 1 base; unmatched junction nucleotides: 15. The CDR3 totals 18 residues. CDR1 is ENHRY and CDR2 is SYGVKD in the germline V gene. The CDR3 here is CAISPSTPTSGRQETQYF. The CDR3, as DNA: TGTGCCATCAGCCCATCAACTCCGACTAGCGGACGCCAAGAGACCCAGTACTTC.

This clone was seen repeatedly, ten times or more. The V call is TRBV6-1, the J call TRBJ2-7; a possible D gene is TRBD1 (5 bases). V shed 8 bases and J shed 1 base, with 15 bases lying between them. This CDR3 spans 14 amino acids. Germline CDR1 is MNHNS and CDR2 is SASEGT. This CDR3 reads CASAREQVSYEQYF. CDR3 sequence (DNA): TGTGCCAGCGCACGCGAACAGGTATCCTACGAGCAGTACTTC.

The sample holds a few counts of this clone. The V and J genes are TRBV5-6 and TRBJ1-2, with 7 bases matching TRBD1. Germline CDR1 reads SGHDT; CDR2 reads YYEEEE. This CDR3 spans 16 amino acids. V lost 0 bases and J lost 2; bases outside the gene matches: 7. DNA for the CDR3: TGTGCCAGCAGCTTGGTCCCGGGACAGCGAAACTATGGCTACACCTTC. This gives the protein CASSLVPGQRNYGYTF.

The chain carries TRBV11-2 and TRBJ2-5, with D perhaps TRBD1 or TRBD2 (5 bases each). Germline V gene lookup returns CDR1 SGHAT and CDR2 FQNNGV. The CDR3 contains 16 residues. Trimming removed 0 bases at V and 4 bases at J, with 15 bases between. For the CDR3, the DNA is TGTGCCAGCAGCTTAGAAAGGATGAGGGGCGGAGAGACCCAGTACTTC. This codes for CASSLERMRGGETQYF.

This clone has only one observation. The chain links TRBV11-3 to TRBJ2-7; no definite D call. Per germline, CDR1 SGHNT and CDR2 YENEEA. The CDR3 has 13 residues. Trimming left V 1 base short and J 6 bases short, with 10 bases between. The chain's CDR3 is CASSLAGRGEQYF. The CDR3 DNA follows: TGTGCCAGCAGCTTAGCGGGTCGCGGCGAGCAGTACTTC.

The rearrangement uses TRBV28 and TRBJ1-1; D is undetermined. With 1 base removed from V and 2 bases from J, the gap between germline ends came to 8 bases. This CDR3 comprises 14 residues. CDR1 MDHEN and CDR2 SYDVKM come from the germline V gene. The CDR3 region is CASSLLSQNTEAFF. The CDR3 bases are TGTGCCAGCAGTTTATTGTCACAAAACACTGAAGCTTTCTTT.

This clone has just a few counts. The chain carries TRBV29-1 and TRBJ1-1; weak D call: TRBD1 (6 bases). The CDR3 is made up of 15 amino acids. Germline V gene sequence: CDR1 SQVTM, CDR2 ANQGSEA. With 5 bases removed from V and 1 base from J, the gap between germline ends came to 17 bases. The CDR3 nucleotides read TGCAGCGTTAACCACAGGGTAGGGCAGAACACTGAAGCTTTCTTT. Its translation is CSVNHRVGQNTEAFF.

The chain uses TRBV18 and TRBJ2-5; the D gene could be TRBD1 or TRBD2 (5 bases each). This CDR3 is built from 14 residues. V gave up 3 bases and J gave up 1 base, with 9 bases separating them. The V gene's germline CDR1 is KGHSH and CDR2 LQKENI. The CDR3 is CASSPPGLQETQYF. CDR3 DNA sequence: TGTGCCAGCTCACCCCCGGGGCTCCAAGAGACCCAGTACTTC. The variable domain in full, completed from reference TRBV18 and TRBJ2-5, reads NAGVMQNPRHLVRRRGQEARLRCSPMKGHSHVYWYRQLPEEGLKFMVYLQKENIIDESGMPKERFSAEFPKEGPSILRIQQVVRGDSAAYFCASSPPGLQETQYFGPGTRLLVL.

V and J are TRBV5-6 and TRBJ2-7; D is undetermined. Germline-derived CDR1 and CDR2 are SGHDT and YYEEEE. With 4 bases removed from V and 0 bases from J, the gap between germline ends came to 17 bases. The CDR3 extends over 16 amino acids. The CDR3 here is CASSRFSSRNSYEQYF. In nucleotides, the CDR3 is TGTGCCAGCAGCCGGTTTTCGTCAAGAAACTCCTACGAGCAGTACTTC.

This clone was seen only a few times. Since no conserved phenylalanine or tryptophan closes the CDR3, a read error is the likely cause. Because the CDR3's place on the DNA is in doubt, the DNA is left out and the CDR3 is given as listed by TCRdb. The chain links TRBV27 to TRBJ2-3; TRBD1, the D gene given by the table, was not confirmed from the DNA. Looked up from germline, CDR1 is MNHEY and CDR2 is SMNVEV (reference sequence). The CDR3 comprises 13 residues, both ends counted. CDR3 region: CASSFLGPHLPVY.

Turning to this clone: This same CDR3 is encoded by further DNA sequences in the sample. J is TRBJ2-2 and V is TRBV11-2, with 8 bases aligning to TRBD2. The germline gives CDR1 SGHAT, CDR2 FQNNGV. The V segment lost 2 bases and the J segment 5 bases; nucleotides outside the gene matches: 4. This CDR3 spans 15 amino acids. CDR3 loop: CASSLSGRRTGELFF. CDR3 DNA sequence: TGTGCCAGCAGCTTAAGCGGGAGAAGGACCGGGGAGCTGTTTTTT.

This clone was recorded a few times. CDR3: CASSLEESEQFF. In DNA form, the CDR3 reads TGCGCCAGCAGCTTGGAGGAGAGTGAGCAGTTCTTC. V and J are TRBV5-1 and TRBJ2-1; no clear D gene. Germline loops: CDR1 SGHRS, CDR2 YFSETQ. The CDR3 contains 12 residues. The V gene lost 0 bases and the J gene lost 9 bases, with 7 bases spanning the gap.

The chain has TRBV5-5 and TRBJ1-4, with unresolved D. The ends were cut back, 1 base at V and 8 bases at J, with 12 bases in the middle. CDR1 is SGHKS, CDR2 YYEKEE, per germline (reference sequence). CDR3 length: 14 amino acids. CDR3 amino acids: CASSLRPGGEKLFF. The CDR3 region has the DNA TGTGCCAGCAGCTTGCGACCCGGAGGGGAAAAACTGTTTTTT.

V and J are TRBV2 and TRBJ1-3; D possibly corresponds to TRBD1 (5 bases). The V gene's germline CDR1 is SNHLY and CDR2 FYNNEI. Trimming took 4 bases from V and 0 from J, leaving 16 bases between them. The CDR3 totals 17 residues. The CDR3, as DNA: TGTGCCAGCAGTGCCCCCCCGGGACGGATCTCTGGAAACACCATATATTTT. Residues: CASSAPPGRISGNTIYF.

This clone was found once. V usage is TRBV7-9 and J usage is TRBJ1-3, with D unclear. Germline V CDR1 and CDR2: SEHNR, FQNEAQ (reference sequence). Trimming left V 6 bases short and J 0 bases short, with 18 bases between. This CDR3 region has 17 residues. The CDR3 region is CASRDRTLASSGNTIYF. DNA for the CDR3: TGTGCCAGCAGGGACCGTACCCTAGCAAGCTCTGGAAACACCATATATTTT.

The chain combines TRBV2 with TRBJ2-1, with TRBD2 matching 7 bases. This CDR3 region has 15 residues. Germline V gene data show CDR1 as SNHLY and CDR2 as FYNNEI. The V segment lost 6 bases and the J segment 4 bases; nucleotides outside the gene matches: 9. CDR3 region: CASRDFSGLYNEQFF. The CDR3 DNA reads TGTGCCAGCAGGGACTTTAGCGGGTTATACAATGAGCAGTTCTTC. The full variable domain, completed using reference TRBV2 and TRBJ2-1, is EPEVTQTPSHQVTQMGQEVILRCVPISNHLYFYWYRQILGQKVEFLVSFYNNEISEKSEIFDDQFSVERPDGSNFTLKIRSTKLEDSAMYFCASRDFSGLYNEQFFGPGTRLTVL.

V usage is TRBV28 and J usage is TRBJ2-5; no definite D call. V lost 2 bases to trimming and J lost 5 bases, with 6 bases between them. CDR1 and CDR2 (germline): MDHEN, SYDVKM. The CDR3 totals 12 residues. This CDR3 reads CASSLGYETQYF. The CDR3 coding sequence is TGTGCCAGCAGTTTAGGGTATGAGACCCAGTACTTC.

This CDR3 reads CASSEDYNYGYTF. CDR3 sequence (DNA): TGTGCCAGCAGTGAAGACTACAACTATGGCTACACCTTC. The V gene is TRBV2, the J gene TRBJ1-2; D not resolved. The CDR3 is 13 amino acids. The germline CDR1 and CDR2 sequences are SNHLY and FYNNEI. V was pared by 1 base and J by 2 bases, with 5 bases between.

This chain uses TRBV6-6 with TRBJ2-7; 9 nucleotides agree with TRBD1. The CDR3 runs to 15 residues. Germline trimming cut 7 bases from V and 0 bases from J; bases unmatched to any gene: 7. CDR1 and CDR2 from the germline V gene are MNHNY and SVGAGI (reference sequence). The CDR3 loop is CASNQGQGISYEQYF. The DNA of the CDR3 is TGTGCCAGCAACCAGGGACAGGGAATCTCCTACGAGCAGTACTTC.

The chain carries TRBV28 and TRBJ2-2, with 8 bases aligning to TRBD2. Germline CDR1 MDHEN, CDR2 SYDVKM. CDR3 length: 14 amino acids. The V gene end was trimmed by 5 bases and the J gene end by 7 bases; junction bases not matched to a gene: 6. DNA of the CDR3: TGTGCCAGCAGTCGGACTAGCCGGAACGGGGAGCTGTTTTTT. Its translation: CASSRTSRNGELFF.